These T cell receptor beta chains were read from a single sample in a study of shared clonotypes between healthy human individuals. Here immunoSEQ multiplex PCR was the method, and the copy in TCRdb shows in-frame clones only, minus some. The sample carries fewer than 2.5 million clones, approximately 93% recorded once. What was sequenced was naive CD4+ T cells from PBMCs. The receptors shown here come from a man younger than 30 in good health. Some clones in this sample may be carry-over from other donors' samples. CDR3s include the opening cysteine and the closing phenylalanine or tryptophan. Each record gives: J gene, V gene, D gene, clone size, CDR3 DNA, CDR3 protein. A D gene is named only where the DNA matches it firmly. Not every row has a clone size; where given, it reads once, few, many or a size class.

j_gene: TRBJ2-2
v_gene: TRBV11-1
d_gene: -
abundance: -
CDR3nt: TGTGCCAGCAGCGACCCGAGTGGGGCCGGGGAGCTGTTTTTT
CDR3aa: CASSDPSGAGELFF

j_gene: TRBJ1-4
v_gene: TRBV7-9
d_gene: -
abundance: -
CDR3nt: TGTGCCAGCAGCACGAGGCAGACTAATGAAAAACTGTTTTTT
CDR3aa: CASSTRQTNEKLFF

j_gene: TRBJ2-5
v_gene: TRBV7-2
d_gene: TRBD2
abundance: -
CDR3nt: TGTGCCAGCAGCCGACTAGCCCGTATAGAGACCCAGTACTTC
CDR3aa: CASSRLARIETQYF

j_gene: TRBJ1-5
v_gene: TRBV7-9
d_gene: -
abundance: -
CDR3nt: TGTGCCAGCAGCTTAATAGGGGATCAGCCCCAGCATTTT
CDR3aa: CASSLIGDQPQHF

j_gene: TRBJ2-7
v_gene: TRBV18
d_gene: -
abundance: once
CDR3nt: TGTGCCAGCTCACCATCTAGTACCATCGAGCAGTACTTC
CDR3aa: CASSPSSTIEQYF

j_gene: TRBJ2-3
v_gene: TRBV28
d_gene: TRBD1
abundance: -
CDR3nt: TGTGCCAGCAGTCTCCCAAGGGACAGGGGGCGCACCAGCACAGATACGCAGTATTTT
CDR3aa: CASSLPRDRGRTSTDTQYF

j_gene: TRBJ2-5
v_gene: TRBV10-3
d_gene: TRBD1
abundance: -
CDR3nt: TGTGCCATCAGTGAGTCTGGACAGGGACGCCAAGAGACCCAGTACTTC
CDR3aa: CAISESGQGRQETQYF

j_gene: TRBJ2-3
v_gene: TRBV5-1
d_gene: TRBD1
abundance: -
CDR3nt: TGCGCCAGCAGCTCGGGGACAGGGGGCTCGCGGGAGGGATCAGATACGCAGTATTTT
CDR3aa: CASSSGTGGSREGSDTQYF

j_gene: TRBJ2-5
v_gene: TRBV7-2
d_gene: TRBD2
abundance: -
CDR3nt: TGTGCCAGCAGCTTAGAAGGTAGCGGGAGATCGGAGACCCAGTACTTC
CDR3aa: CASSLEGSGRSETQYF

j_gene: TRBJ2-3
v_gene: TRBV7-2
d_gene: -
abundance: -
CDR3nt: TGTGCCAGCAGCTACGGATCATTGACAGATACGCAGTATTTT
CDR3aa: CASSYGSLTDTQYF

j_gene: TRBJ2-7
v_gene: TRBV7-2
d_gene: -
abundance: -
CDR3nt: TGTGCCAGCAGCTTAGATACAAACTCCTACGAGCAGTACTTC
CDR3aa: CASSLDTNSYEQYF

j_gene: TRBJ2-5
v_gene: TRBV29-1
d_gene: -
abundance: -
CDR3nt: TGCAGCGTTGTATCGCAGGCCCTTAGAGAGACCCAGTACTTC
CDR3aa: CSVVSQALRETQYF

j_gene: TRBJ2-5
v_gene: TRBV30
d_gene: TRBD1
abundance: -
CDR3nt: TGTGCCTGGAGTGGAACCCCCCAGGGGGTGGTTCAAGAGACCCAGTACTTC
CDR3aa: CAWSGTPQGVVQETQYF

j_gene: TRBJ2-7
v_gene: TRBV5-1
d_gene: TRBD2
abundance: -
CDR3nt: TGCGCCAGCAGCTTTGGACTAGCGGGAGCCGAGCAGTACTTC
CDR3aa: CASSFGLAGAEQYF

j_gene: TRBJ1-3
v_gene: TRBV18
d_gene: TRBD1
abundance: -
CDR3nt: TGTGCCAGCTCACCCGTGGGACAGGGTTCTGGAAACACCATATATTTT
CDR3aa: CASSPVGQGSGNTIYF

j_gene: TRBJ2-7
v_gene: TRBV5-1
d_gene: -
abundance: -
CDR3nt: TGCGCCAGCAGCTTGCTTAGCCCCTCATCCCACGAGCAGTACTTC
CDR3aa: CASSLLSPSSHEQYF

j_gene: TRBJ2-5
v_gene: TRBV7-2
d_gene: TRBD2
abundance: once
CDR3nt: TGTGCCAGCAGCTTCGGGGGAAGCGGGAGGGGAGAGACCCAGTACTTC
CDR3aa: CASSFGGSGRGETQYF

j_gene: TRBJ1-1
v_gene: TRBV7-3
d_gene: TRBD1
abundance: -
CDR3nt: TGTGCCAGCAGCAAAGACGACAGGGGAATGGGGACTGAAGCTTTCTTT
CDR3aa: CASSKDDRGMGTEAFF

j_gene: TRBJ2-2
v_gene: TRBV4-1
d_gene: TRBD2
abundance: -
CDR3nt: TGCGCCAGCAGCCAAGAAACTACTAGCGGGAGTAATACCGGGGAGCTGTTTTTT
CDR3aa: CASSQETTSGSNTGELFF

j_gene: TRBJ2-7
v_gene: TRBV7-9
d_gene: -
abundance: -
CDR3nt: TGTGCCAGCAGCCCTAGCGGGGACAGGGTCTTCCAGCAGTACTTC
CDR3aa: CASSPSGDRVFQQYF

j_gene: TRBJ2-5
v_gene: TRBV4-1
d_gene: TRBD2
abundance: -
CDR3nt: TGCGCCAGCAGCCAAGGTCAGACTAGCGGGAATGCGGAGAAGACCCAGTACTTC
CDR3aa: CASSQGQTSGNAEKTQYF

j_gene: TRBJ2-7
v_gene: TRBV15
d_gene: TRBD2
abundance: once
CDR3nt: TGTGCCACCAGCAGAGGGACTAGCGGGGATTCCTACGAGCAGTACTTC
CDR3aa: CATSRGTSGDSYEQYF

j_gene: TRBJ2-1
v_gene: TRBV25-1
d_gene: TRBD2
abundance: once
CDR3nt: TGTGCCAGCAGTGACCAGGGACTAGCGGGATCATTTGGCAATGAGCAGTTCTTC
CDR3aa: CASSDQGLAGSFGNEQFF

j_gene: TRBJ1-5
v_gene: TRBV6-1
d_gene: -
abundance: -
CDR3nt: TGTGCCAGTGACGGTGATAGCAATCAGCCCCAGCATTTT
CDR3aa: CASDGDSNQPQHF

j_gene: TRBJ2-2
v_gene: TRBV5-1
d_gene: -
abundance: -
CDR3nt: TGCGCCAGCAGGACCTCGCCTACAACACGAACCGGGGAGCTGTTTTTT
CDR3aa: CASRTSPTTRTGELFF

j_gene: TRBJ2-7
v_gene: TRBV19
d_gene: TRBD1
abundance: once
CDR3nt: TGTGCCAGTAGGGCTCGGGACAGGACGTCCGGGCAGTACTTC
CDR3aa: CASRARDRTSGQYF

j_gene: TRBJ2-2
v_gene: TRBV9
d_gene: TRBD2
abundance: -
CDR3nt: TGTGCCAGCCGGGGGGACGCGAACACCGGGGAGCTGTTTTTT
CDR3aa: CASRGDANTGELFF

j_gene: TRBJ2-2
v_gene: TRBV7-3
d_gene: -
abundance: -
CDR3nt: TGTGCCAGCAGCTTAGGCCAGAACACCGGGGAGCTGTTTTTT
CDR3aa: CASSLGQNTGELFF

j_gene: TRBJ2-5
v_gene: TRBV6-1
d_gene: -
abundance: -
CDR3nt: TGTGCCAGCAGTGAAGTAGGCGAGACCCAGTACTTC
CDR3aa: CASSEVGETQYF

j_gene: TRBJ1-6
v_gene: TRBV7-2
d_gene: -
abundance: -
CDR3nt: TGTGCCAGCAGCCCCAAGAGACAGGCCGAATTGTATAATTCACCCCTCCACTTT
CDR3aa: CASSPKRQAELYNSPLHF

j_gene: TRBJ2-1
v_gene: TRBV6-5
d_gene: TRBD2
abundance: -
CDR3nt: TGTGCCAGCAGCCCCACTAGCGCGTACTACAATGAGCAGTTCTTC
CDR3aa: CASSPTSAYYNEQFF

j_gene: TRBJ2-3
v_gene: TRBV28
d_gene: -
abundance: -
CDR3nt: TGTGCCAGCAGTTTAAGGACAGCTAGCACAGATACGCAGTATTTT
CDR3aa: CASSLRTASTDTQYF

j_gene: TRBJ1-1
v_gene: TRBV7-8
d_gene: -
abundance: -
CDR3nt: TGTGCCAGCAGCTTACAGCCCCCCAGGGGCACTGAAGCTTTCTTT
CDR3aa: CASSLQPPRGTEAFF

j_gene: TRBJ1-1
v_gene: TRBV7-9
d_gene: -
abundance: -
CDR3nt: TGTGCCAGCAGCTTACCAAGTTTGGAGAACACTGAAGCTTTCTTT
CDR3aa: CASSLPSLENTEAFF